This T cell receptor beta chain was found in a study of early T cells in non-severe SARS-CoV-2 infection. Study in general: Bulk RNA from unsorted whole blood was sequenced; chains were unpaired. Whole-study findings and limits: Matches to VDJdb favored anti-spike CD8 responses and missed private and CD4 specificities.

With regard to this clonotype: Its antigen is undetermined.

Unique molecular identifiers (one per individual cDNA molecule) were attached. TCRdb used MiXCR to reprocess the 5' RACE reads, holding one entry per CDR3 protein. The repertoire holds fewer than 85,000 distinct CDR3 sequences, with around 15% as singletons. Germline loops: CDR1 KGHSH, CDR2 LQKENI. Trimming took 3 bases from V and 4 from J, leaving 12 bases between them. The CDR3 covers 14 residues. This receptor was taken from an adult who was a healthcare worker with PCR-confirmed SARS-CoV-2 infection or an uninfected control (not recorded which). Sequenced material: whole blood. This chain uses TRBV18 with TRBJ1-2; D gene uncertain. The DNA for the CDR3 is TGTGCCAGCTCACCGGGAGACATCGTCTATGGCTACACCTTC. Encoded protein: CASSPGDIVYGYTF. The full variable domain, its missing parts supplied by reference TRBV18 and TRBJ1-2, is NAGVMQNPRHLVRRRGQEARLRCSPMKGHSHVYWYRQLPEEGLKFMVYLQKENIIDESGMPKERFSAEFPKEGPSILRIQQVVRGDSAAYFCASSPGDIVYGYTFGSGTRLTVV.